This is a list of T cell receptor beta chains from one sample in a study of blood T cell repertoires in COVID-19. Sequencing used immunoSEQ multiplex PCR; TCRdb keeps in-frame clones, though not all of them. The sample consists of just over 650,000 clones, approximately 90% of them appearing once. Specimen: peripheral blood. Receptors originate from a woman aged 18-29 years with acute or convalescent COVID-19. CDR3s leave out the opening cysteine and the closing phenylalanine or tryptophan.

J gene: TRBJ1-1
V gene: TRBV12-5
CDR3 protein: ASGLVVFVGDLDTEAF

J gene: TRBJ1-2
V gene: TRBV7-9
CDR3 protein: ASSLVGELRYGYT

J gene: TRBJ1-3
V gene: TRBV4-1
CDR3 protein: ASSQDQAGGRNTIY

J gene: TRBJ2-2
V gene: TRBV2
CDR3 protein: ASTKQGLNTGELF

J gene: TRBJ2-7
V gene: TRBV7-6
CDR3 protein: ASSRGDRVYEQY

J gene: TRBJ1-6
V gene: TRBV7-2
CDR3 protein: ASSSDRGLYSPLH

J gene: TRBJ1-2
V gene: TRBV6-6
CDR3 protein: ASSWGGAEPNYGYT

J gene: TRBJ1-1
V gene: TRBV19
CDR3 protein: ASSILGAGDTEAF

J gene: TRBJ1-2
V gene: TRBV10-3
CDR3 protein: AISDWPKSQRGGYT

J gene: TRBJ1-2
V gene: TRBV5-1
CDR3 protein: ASSLRETNYGYT

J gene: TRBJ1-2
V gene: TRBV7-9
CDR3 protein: ASSLSSETYGYT

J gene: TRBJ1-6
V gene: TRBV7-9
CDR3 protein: ASSPRGTGESPLH

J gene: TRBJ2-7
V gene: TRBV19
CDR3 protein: ASSIGTGKNPYEQY

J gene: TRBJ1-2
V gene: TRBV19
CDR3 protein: ASSVDRTYGYT

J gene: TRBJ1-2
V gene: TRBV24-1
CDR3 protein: ATSDRRQGISYGYT

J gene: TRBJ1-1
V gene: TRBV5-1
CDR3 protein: ASSEGLAGTEAF

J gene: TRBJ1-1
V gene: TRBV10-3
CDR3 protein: AISVILGDRAVTEAF

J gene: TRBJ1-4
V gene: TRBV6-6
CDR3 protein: ATRDGGGGDEKLF

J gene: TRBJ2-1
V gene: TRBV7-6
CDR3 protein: ASSLVQGANEQF

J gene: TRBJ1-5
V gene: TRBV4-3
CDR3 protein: ASSQVRGPDQPQH

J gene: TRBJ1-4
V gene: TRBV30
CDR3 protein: AWTFPEEKLF

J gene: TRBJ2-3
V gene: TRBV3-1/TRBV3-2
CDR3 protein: ASSPRGGSTDTQY

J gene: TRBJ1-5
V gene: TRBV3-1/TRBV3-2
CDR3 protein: ASSQSSTLDQPQH

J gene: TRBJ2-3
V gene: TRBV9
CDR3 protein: ASSANIAGGSDTQY

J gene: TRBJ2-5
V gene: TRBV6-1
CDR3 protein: ASSEDGTTQETQY

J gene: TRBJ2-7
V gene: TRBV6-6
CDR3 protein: ASSRPSNSPSYEQY